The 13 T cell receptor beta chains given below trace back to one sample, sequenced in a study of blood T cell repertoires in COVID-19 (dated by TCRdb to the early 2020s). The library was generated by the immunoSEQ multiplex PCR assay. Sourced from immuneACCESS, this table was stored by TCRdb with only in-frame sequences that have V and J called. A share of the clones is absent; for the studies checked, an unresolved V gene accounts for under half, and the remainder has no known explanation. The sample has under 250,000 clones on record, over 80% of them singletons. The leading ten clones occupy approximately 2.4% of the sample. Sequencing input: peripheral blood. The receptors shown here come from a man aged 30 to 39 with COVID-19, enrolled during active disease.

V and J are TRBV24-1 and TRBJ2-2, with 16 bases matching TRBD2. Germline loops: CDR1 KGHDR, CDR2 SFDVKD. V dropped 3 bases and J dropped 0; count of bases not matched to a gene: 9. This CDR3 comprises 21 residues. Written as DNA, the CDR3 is TGTGCCACCAGTGATGATAGGGTGGGACTAGCGGGAGGGACGAACACCGGGGAGCTGTTTTTT. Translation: CATSDDRVGLAGGTNTGELFF.

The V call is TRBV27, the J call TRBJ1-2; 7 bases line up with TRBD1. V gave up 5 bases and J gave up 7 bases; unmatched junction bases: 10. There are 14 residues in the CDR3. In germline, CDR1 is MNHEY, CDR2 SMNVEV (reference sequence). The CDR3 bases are TGTGCCAGCAGTCCCTCGGACAGGTATCGTGGCTACACCTTC. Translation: CASSPSDRYRGYTF.

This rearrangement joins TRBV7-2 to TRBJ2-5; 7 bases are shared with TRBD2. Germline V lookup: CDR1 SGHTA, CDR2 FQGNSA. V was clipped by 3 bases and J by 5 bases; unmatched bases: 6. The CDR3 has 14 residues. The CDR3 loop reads CASSFAWGGETQYF. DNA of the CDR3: TGTGCCAGCAGCTTTGCCTGGGGGGGGGAGACCCAGTACTTC.

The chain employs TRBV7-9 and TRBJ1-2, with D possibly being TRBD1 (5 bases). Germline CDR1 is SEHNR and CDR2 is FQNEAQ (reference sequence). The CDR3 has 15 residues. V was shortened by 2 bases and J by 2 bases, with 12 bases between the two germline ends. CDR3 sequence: CASSLSTDINYGYTF. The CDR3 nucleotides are TGTGCCAGCAGCTTATCCACGGACATAAACTATGGCTACACCTTC.

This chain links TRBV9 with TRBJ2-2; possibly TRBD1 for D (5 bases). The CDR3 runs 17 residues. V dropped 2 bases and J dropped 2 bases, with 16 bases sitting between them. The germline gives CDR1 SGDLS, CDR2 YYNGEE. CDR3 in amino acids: CASSVVLGAYNTGELFF. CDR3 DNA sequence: TGTGCCAGCAGCGTCGTTTTAGGGGCATATAACACCGGGGAGCTGTTTTTT.

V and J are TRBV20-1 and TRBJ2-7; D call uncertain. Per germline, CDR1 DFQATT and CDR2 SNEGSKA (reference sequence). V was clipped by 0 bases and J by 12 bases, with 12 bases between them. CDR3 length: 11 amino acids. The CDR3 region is CSARDYRVLYF. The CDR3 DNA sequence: TGCAGTGCTAGAGATTATAGAGTGCTGTACTTC.

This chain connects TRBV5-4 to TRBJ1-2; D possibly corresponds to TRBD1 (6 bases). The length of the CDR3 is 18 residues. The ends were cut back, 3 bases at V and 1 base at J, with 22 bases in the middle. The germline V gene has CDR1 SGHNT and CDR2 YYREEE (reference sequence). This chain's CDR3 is CASSSIPWTASYNYGYTF. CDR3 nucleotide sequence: TGTGCCAGCAGCTCTATTCCTTGGACAGCCTCCTATAACTATGGCTACACCTTC.

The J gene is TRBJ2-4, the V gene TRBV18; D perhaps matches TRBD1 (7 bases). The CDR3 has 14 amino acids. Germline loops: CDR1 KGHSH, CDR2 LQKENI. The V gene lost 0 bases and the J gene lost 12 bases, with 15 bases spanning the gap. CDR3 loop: CASSPPTGRLDQYF. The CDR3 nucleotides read TGTGCCAGCTCACCACCGACAGGGAGGTTGGATCAGTACTTC.

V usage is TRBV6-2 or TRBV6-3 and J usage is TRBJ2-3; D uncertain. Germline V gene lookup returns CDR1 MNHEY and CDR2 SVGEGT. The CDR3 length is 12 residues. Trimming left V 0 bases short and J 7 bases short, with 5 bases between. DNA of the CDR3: TGTGCCAGCAGTTACTCGACAAATACGCAGTATTTT. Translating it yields CASSYSTNTQYF.

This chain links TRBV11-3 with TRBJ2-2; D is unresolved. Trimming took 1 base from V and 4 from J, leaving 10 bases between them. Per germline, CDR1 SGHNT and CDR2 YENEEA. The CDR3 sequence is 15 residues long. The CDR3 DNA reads TGTGCCAGCAGCTTAGGTCGCGGCTTCACCGGGGAGCTGTTTTTT. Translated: CASSLGRGFTGELFF.

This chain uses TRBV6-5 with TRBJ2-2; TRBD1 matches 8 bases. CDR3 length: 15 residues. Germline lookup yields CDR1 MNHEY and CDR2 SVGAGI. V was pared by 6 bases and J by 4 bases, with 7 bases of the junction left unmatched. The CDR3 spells CASSIDRGATGELFF. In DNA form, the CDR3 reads TGTGCCAGCAGCATCGACAGGGGAGCCACCGGGGAGCTGTTTTTT.

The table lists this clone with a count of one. The CDR3 is CASSLGDRERGGELFF. Written as DNA, the CDR3 is TGTGCCAGCAGCTTGGGAGACAGGGAGAGAGGCGGGGAGCTGTTTTTT. The chain joins TRBV7-7 to TRBJ2-2, with 7 nucleotides matching TRBD1. Trimming removed 3 bases from V and 7 bases from J; junction bases left unmatched: 11. From germline, CDR1 is SSHAT and CDR2 FNYEAQ (reference sequence). The CDR3 is 16 residues long.

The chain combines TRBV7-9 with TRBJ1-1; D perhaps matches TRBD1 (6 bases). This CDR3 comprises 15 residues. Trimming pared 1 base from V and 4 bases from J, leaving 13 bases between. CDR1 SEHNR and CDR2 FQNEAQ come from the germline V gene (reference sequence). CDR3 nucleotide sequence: TGTGCCAGCAGCTTAGAACAGGGTATGAGCACTGAAGCTTTCTTT. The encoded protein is CASSLEQGMSTEAFF.